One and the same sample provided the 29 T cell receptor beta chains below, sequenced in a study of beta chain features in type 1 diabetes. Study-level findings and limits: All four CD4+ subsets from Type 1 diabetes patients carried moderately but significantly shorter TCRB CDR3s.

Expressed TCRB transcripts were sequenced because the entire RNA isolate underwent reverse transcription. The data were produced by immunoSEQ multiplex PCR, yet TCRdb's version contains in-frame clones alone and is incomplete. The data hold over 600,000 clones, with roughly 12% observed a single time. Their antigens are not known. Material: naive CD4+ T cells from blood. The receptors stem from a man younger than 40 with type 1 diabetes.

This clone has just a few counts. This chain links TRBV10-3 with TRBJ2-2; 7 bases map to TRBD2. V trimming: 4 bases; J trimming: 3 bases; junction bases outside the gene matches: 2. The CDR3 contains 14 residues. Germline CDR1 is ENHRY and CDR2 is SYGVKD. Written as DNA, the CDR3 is TGTGCCATCAGTGCGGGGGGTTACACCGGGGAGCTGTTTTTT. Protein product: CAISAGGYTGELFF.

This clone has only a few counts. This CDR3 is CASSYPDSQETQYF. The CDR3 coding sequence is TGTGCCAGCAGCTACCCGGACAGCCAAGAGACCCAGTACTTC. The rearrangement links TRBV5-6 to TRBJ2-5, with D possibly TRBD1 on 6 matching bases. Germline CDR1 and CDR2: SGHDT and YYEEEE. Trimming shortened V by 3 bases and J by 1 base, and 10 bases separated the two germline ends. The CDR3 covers 14 residues. Full variable domain (rest looked up from reference TRBV5-6 and TRBJ2-5): DAGVTQSPTHLIKTRGQQVTLRCSPKSGHDTVSWYQQALGQGPQFIFQYYEEEERQRGNFPDRFSGHQFPNYSSELNVNALLLGDSALYLCASSYPDSQETQYFGPGTRLLVL.

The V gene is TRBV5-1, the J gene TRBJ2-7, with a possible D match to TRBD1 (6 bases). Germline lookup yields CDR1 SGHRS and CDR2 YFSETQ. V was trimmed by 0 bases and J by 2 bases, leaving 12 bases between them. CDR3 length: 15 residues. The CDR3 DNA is TGCGCCAGCAGCTTGGGATCGACAGGAACCTACGAGCAGTACTTC. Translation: CASSLGSTGTYEQYF.

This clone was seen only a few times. The CDR3 sequence: CASSGRRNSPLHF. CDR3 DNA sequence: TGTGCCAGCAGCGGAAGAAGAAATTCACCCCTCCACTTT. This chain links TRBV7-2 with TRBJ1-6; unclear D gene. The CDR3 has 13 residues. CDR1 is SGHTA, CDR2 FQGNSA, per germline. V was trimmed by 5 bases and J by 7 bases, leaving 9 bases between them.

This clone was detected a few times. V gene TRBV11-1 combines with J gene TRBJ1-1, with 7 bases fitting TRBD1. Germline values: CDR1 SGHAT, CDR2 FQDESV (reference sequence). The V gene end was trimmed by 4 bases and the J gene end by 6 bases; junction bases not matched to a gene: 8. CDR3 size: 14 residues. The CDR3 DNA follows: TGTGCCAGCAGCTCGACAGGGATGATCGCTGAAGCTTTCTTT. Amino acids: CASSSTGMIAEAFF. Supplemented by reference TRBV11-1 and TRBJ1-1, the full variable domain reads EAEVAQSPRYKITEKSQAVAFWCDPISGHATLYWYRQILGQGPELLVQFQDESVVDDSQLPKDRFSAERLKGVDSTLKIQPAELGDSAMYLCASSSTGMIAEAFFGQGTRLTVV.

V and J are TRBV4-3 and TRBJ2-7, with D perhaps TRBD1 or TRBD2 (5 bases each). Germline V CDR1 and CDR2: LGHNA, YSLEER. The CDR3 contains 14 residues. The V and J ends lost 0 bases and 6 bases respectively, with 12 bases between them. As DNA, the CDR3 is TGCGCCAGCAGCCAAGAGGGTATGGGACCCGAGCAGTACTTC. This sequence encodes CASSQEGMGPEQYF.

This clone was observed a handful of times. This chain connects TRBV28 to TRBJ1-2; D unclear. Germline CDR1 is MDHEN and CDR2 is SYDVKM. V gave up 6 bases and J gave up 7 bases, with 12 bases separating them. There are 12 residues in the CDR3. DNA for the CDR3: TGTGCCAGCAGGGCAGGTTCCTCTGGCTACACCTTC. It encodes CASRAGSSGYTF.

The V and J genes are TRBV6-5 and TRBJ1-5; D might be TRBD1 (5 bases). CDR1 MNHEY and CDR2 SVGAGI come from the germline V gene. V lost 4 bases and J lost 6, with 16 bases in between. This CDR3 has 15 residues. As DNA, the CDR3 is TGTGCCAGCAGTTCCGGGACCTCAGGGACTCAGCCCCAGCATTTT. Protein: CASSSGTSGTQPQHF.

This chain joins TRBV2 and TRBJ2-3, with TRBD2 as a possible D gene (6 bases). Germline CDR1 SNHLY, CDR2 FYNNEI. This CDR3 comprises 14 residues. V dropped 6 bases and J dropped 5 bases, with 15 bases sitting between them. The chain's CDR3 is CASRMTSSGDTQYF. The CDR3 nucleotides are TGTGCCAGCAGAATGACTAGTTCCGGAGATACGCAGTATTTT.

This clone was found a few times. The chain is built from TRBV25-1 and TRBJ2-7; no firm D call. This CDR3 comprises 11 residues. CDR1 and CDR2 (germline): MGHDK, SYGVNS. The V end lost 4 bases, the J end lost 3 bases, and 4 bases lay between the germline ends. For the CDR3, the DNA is TGTGCCAGCAGTGGCAACTACGAGCAGTACTTC. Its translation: CASSGNYEQYF.

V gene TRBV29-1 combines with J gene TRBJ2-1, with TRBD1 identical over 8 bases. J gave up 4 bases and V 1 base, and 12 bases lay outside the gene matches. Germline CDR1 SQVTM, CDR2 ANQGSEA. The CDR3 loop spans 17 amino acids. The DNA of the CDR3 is TGCAGCGTTGAAGGGCGGTTGGAGACAGGGGTTTACAATGAGCAGTTCTTC. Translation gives CSVEGRLETGVYNEQFF.

CDR3 DNA sequence: TGTGCCAGCAGCTTACAGCCGGGGGCAAACACCGGGGAGCTGTTTTTT. Translation: CASSLQPGANTGELFF. The chain couples TRBV7-3 to TRBJ2-2; possibly TRBD1 or TRBD2 for D (6 bases each). This CDR3 is built from 16 residues. Germline V gene sequence: CDR1 SGHTA, CDR2 FQGTGA. V was shortened by 2 bases and J by 2 bases, with 12 bases between the two germline ends.

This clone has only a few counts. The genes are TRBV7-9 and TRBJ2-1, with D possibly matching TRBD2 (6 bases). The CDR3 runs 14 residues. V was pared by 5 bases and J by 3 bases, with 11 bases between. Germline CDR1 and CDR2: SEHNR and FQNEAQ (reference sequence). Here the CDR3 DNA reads TGTGCCAGCAGCCCGCCGCGGGACTACAATGAGCAGTTCTTC. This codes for CASSPPRDYNEQFF.

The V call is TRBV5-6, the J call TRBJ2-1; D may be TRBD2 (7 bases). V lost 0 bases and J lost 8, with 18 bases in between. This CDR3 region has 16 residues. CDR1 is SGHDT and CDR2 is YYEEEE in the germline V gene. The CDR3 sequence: CASSLVAGAWVDEQFF. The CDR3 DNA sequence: TGTGCCAGCAGCTTGGTGGCGGGGGCCTGGGTTGATGAGCAGTTCTTC.

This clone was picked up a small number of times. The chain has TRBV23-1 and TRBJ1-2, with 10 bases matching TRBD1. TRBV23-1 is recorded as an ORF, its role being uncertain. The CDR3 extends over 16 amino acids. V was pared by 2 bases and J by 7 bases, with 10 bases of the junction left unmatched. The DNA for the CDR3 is TGCGCCAGCAGTCAAGGGACAGGGGCTGGTGCTGGTGGCTACACCTTC. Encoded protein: CASSQGTGAGAGGYTF.

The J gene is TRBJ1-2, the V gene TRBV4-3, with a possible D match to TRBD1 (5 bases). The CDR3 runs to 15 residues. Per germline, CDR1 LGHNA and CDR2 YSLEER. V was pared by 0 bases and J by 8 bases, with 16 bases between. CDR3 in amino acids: CASSQDPDGTRGYTF. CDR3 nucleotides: TGCGCCAGCAGCCAAGACCCCGATGGGACTCGGGGCTACACCTTC.

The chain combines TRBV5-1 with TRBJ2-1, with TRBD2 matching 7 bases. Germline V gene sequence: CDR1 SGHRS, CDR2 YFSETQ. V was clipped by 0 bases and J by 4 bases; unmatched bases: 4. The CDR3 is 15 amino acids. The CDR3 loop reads CASSLASGEYNEQFF. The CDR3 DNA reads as TGCGCCAGCAGCTTGGCCAGCGGGGAGTACAATGAGCAGTTCTTC.

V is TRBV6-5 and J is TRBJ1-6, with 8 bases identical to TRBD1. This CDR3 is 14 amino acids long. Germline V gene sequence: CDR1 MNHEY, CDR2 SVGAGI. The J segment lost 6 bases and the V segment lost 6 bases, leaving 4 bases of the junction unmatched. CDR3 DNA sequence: TGTGCCAGCAGCGAAGGACAGGGTAATTCACCCCTCCACTTT. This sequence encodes CASSEGQGNSPLHF.

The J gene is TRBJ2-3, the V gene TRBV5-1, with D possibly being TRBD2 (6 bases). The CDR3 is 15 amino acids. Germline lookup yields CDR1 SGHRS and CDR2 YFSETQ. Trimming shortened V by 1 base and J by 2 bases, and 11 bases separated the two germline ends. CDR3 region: CASSLTGENTDTQYF. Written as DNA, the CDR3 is TGCGCCAGCAGCTTGACGGGGGAGAACACAGATACGCAGTATTTT.

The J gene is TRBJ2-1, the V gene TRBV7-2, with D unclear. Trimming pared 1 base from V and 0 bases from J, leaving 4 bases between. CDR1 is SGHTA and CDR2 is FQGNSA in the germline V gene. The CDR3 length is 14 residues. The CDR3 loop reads CASSLEPSYNEQFF. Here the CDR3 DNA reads TGTGCCAGCAGCTTAGAGCCCTCCTACAATGAGCAGTTCTTC.

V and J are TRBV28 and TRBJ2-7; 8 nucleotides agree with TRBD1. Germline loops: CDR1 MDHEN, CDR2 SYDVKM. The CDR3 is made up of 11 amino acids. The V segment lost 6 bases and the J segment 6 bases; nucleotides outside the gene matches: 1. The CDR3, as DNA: TGTGCCAGCAGGGACAGGGTCGAGCAGTACTTC. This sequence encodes CASRDRVEQYF.

CDR3 sequence (DNA): TGTGCCAGCTCACAATCCACTAGCGGGGACACCGGGGAGCTGTTTTTT. Amino acid sequence: CASSQSTSGDTGELFF. This chain links TRBV18 with TRBJ2-2; 10 bases line up with TRBD2. The CDR3 is 16 residues long. Germline V gene data show CDR1 as KGHSH and CDR2 as LQKENI. V lost 4 bases, J lost 3 bases, and 5 bases stayed unmatched. The whole variable domain, filled in from reference TRBV18 and TRBJ2-2, reads NAGVMQNPRHLVRRRGQEARLRCSPMKGHSHVYWYRQLPEEGLKFMVYLQKENIIDESGMPKERFSAEFPKEGPSILRIQQVVRGDSAAYFCASSQSTSGDTGELFFGEGSRLTVL.

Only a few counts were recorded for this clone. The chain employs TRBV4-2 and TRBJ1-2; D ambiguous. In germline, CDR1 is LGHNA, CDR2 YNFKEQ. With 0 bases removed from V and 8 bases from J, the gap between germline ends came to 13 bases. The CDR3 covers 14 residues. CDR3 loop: CASSQDTLVGGYTF. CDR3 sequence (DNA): TGTGCCAGCAGCCAAGATACGCTCGTCGGGGGCTACACCTTC.

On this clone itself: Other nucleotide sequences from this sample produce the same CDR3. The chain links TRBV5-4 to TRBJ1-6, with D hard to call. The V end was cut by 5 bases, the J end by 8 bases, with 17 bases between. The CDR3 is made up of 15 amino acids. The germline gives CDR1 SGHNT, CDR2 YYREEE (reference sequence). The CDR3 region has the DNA TGTGCCAGCAGTCGGGTGGGTCAGCGGGATTCACCCCTCCACTTT. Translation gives CASSRVGQRDSPLHF.

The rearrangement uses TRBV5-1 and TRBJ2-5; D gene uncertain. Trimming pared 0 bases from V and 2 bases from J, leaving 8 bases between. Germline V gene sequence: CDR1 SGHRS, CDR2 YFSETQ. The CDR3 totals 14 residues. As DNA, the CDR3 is TGCGCCAGCAGCTTGGGAAATACTCAAGAGACCCAGTACTTC. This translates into CASSLGNTQETQYF.

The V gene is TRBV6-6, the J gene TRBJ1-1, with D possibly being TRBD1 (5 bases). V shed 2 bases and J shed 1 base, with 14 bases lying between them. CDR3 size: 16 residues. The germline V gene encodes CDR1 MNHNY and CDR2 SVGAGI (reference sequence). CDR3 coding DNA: TGTGCCAGCAGTTACCGCGGGCAGGGCTCGAACACTGAAGCTTTCTTT. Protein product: CASSYRGQGSNTEAFF.

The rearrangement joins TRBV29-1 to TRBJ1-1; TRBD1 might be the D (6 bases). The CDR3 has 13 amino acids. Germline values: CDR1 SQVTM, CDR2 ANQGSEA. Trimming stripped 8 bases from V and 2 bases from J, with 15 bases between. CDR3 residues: CSTHGTFNTEAFF. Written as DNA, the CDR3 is TGCAGCACACATGGGACATTTAACACTGAAGCTTTCTTT. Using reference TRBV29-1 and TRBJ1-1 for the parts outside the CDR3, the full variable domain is SAVISQKPSRDICQRGTSLTIQCQVDSQVTMMFWYRQQPGQSLTLIATANQGSEATYESGFVIDKFPISRPNLTFSTLTVSNMSPEDSSIYLCSTHGTFNTEAFFGQGTRLTVV.

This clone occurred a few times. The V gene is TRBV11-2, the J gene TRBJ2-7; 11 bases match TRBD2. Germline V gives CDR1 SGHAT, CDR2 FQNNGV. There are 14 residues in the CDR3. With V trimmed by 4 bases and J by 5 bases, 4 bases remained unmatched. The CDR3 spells CASSSGLAEHEQYF. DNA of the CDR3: TGTGCCAGCAGCTCGGGACTAGCGGAACACGAGCAGTACTTC. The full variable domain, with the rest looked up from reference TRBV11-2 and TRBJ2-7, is EAGVAQSPRYKIIEKRQSVAFWCNPISGHATLYWYQQILGQGPKLLIQFQNNGVVDDSQLPKDRFSAERLKGVDSTLKIQPAKLEDSAVYLCASSSGLAEHEQYFGPGTRLTVT.

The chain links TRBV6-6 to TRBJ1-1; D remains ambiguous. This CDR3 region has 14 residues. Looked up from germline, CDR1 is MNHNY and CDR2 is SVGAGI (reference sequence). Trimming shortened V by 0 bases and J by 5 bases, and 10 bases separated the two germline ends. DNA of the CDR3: TGTGCCAGCAGTTACTCTTCCACGGCAACTGAAGCTTTCTTT. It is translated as CASSYSSTATEAFF.